This TCR beta chain was sequenced during a study of T cell repertoires in cytomegalovirus infection. Study as a whole: A matching HLA type, together with CMV infection, was signaled by public TCR beta signatures. Study-wide findings and caveats: Across the ex vivo response, the dominant clonotypes were HLA-C-restricted CMV-specific TCR beta clonotypes. Cumulative frequency (of public TCR beta family members) identified carriers of CMV plus the relevant HLA.

Germline assignment: CDR1 SGDLS and CDR2 YYNGEE. The CDR3 has 18 amino acids. With 4 bases removed from V and 1 base from J, the gap between germline ends came to 22 bases. TCRdb processed the reads anew with MiXCR; each CDR3 protein has one entry. The sample carries more than 140,000 distinct CDR3 sequences, 5.5% to 7% recorded once. Comment on this clonotype: Its target is not known.

The chain couples TRBV9 to TRBJ2-3; perhaps TRBD1 as D (5 bases). This clonotype was obtained from a human donor in good health (CMV status not recorded). Some clones in this sample may be carry-over from other donors' samples. Sequencing used PBMCs. For the CDR3, the DNA is TGTGCCAGCAGCATCCCACAACACAGGACCTCGGGCACAGATACGCAGTATTTT. It yields the protein CASSIPQHRTSGTDTQYF.